Listed below are T cell receptor beta chains from one sample, sequenced in a study of T-cell memory formation after mild COVID-19. TCRdb redid the calling of the 5' RACE reads with MiXCR, one entry per CDR3 protein. The profile covers just over 150,000 distinct CDR3 sequences, with around a third appearing a single time and 12% taken by the ten largest. The material sequenced was PBMCs or a T cell subset sorted from them (not recorded which). Receptor source: an adult woman who had mild COVID-19 (a few samples of this study predate the infection). Cell type and time point are not known. Each CDR3 is given without its conserved first and last residue. The order of the fields is V gene, CDR3 protein.

v_gene: TRBV24-1; CDR3aa: ATSGRGSNTEAF
v_gene: TRBV6-2/TRBV6-3; CDR3aa: ASSPSGQGAGQPQH
v_gene: TRBV12-3/TRBV12-4; CDR3aa: ASSSEMAASGSLSLF
v_gene: TRBV18; CDR3aa: ASSPLNRGATDTQY
v_gene: TRBV18; CDR3aa: ASSLGQGLYNEQF
v_gene: TRBV7-2; CDR3aa: ASSRHGANLRYEQY
v_gene: TRBV7-9; CDR3aa: ASSLALETQY
v_gene: TRBV12-3/TRBV12-4; CDR3aa: ASSIGQGTFYGYT
v_gene: TRBV12-3/TRBV12-4; CDR3aa: ASVQSHSTDTQY
v_gene: TRBV11-2; CDR3aa: ASSSQPPGLGGETQY
v_gene: TRBV7-6; CDR3aa: ASSFTPSAAGLKDTQY
v_gene: TRBV29-1; CDR3aa: SVFDGDQPQH
v_gene: TRBV6-5; CDR3aa: ASSYDGTSGGAADTQY
v_gene: TRBV20-1; CDR3aa: SARESETSGSYEQY
v_gene: TRBV9; CDR3aa: ASSQGPDIYSNQPQH
v_gene: TRBV25-1; CDR3aa: ASSRLALQETQY
v_gene: TRBV5-1; CDR3aa: ASSLGTFTTGELF
v_gene: TRBV29-1; CDR3aa: SVEVETQY
v_gene: TRBV30; CDR3aa: AWSNGGAQSNQPQH
v_gene: TRBV3-1; CDR3aa: ASSPRQLHYEQY
v_gene: TRBV6-5; CDR3aa: ASTTGDRRRGAF
v_gene: TRBV5-5; CDR3aa: ASSLDRGSSYEQY
v_gene: TRBV20-1; CDR3aa: SARGAQADNSPLH
v_gene: TRBV7-9; CDR3aa: ASSLRANSYEQY
v_gene: TRBV5-5; CDR3aa: ASSSEALKTGELF
v_gene: TRBV24-1; CDR3aa: ATAMAGELF
v_gene: TRBV7-9; CDR3aa: ASSSGLAGGSAKNIQY
v_gene: TRBV5-1; CDR3aa: ASSLEMGQGNTEAF
v_gene: TRBV7-9; CDR3aa: ASSSDRGDQPQH
v_gene: TRBV29-1; CDR3aa: SVGRSRTEAF
v_gene: TRBV10-3; CDR3aa: AIGGTGELF
v_gene: TRBV12-3/TRBV12-4; CDR3aa: ASSFQSGEQF
v_gene: TRBV19; CDR3aa: ASSIASTDDEQY
v_gene: TRBV7-2; CDR3aa: ASSLGLAYNEQF
v_gene: TRBV19; CDR3aa: ASSRTAGANVLT
v_gene: TRBV24-1; CDR3aa: ATSDSPNYEQY
v_gene: TRBV7-3; CDR3aa: ASSSGRNTEAF
v_gene: TRBV7-3; CDR3aa: ASSLNPGTGELF
v_gene: TRBV11-3; CDR3aa: ASSSPAVGSNIQY
v_gene: TRBV3-1; CDR3aa: ASRYGTGPNTGELF
v_gene: TRBV6-1; CDR3aa: ASSDLGAPNTEAF
v_gene: TRBV4-2; CDR3aa: ASSQTSGPYNEQF
v_gene: TRBV7-9; CDR3aa: ASSLDAGVRYNEQF
v_gene: TRBV6-1; CDR3aa: ASSEWTGETEAF
v_gene: TRBV20-1; CDR3aa: SPFSGGSGNEQF
v_gene: TRBV20-1; CDR3aa: SARTGGSEQY
v_gene: TRBV6-5; CDR3aa: ATRRAATYEQY
v_gene: TRBV7-9; CDR3aa: ASSLSPHRYNEQF
v_gene: TRBV14; CDR3aa: ASSQAWGLASRRYNEQF